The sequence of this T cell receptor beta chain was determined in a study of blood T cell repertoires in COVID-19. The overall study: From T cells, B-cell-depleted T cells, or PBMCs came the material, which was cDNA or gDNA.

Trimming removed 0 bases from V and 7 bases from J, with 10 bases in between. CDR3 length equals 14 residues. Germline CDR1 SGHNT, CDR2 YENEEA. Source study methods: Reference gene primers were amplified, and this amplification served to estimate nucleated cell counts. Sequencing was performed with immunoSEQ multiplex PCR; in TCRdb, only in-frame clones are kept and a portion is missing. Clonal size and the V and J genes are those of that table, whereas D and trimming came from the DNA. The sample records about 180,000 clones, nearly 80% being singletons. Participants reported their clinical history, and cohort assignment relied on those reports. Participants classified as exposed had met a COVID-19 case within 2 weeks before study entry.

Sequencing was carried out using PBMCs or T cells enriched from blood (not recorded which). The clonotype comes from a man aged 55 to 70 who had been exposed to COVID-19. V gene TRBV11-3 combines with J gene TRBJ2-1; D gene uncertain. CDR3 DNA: TGTGCCAGCAGCTTAGATTCGACTGATAATGAGCAGTTCTTC. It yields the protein CASSLDSTDNEQFF. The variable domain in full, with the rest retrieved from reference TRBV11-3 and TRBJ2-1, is EAGVVQSPRYKIIEKKQPVAFWCNPISGHNTLYWYLQNLGQGPELLIRYENEEAVDDSQLPKDRFSAERLKGVDSTLKIQPAELGDSAVYLCASSLDSTDNEQFFGPGTRLTVL.